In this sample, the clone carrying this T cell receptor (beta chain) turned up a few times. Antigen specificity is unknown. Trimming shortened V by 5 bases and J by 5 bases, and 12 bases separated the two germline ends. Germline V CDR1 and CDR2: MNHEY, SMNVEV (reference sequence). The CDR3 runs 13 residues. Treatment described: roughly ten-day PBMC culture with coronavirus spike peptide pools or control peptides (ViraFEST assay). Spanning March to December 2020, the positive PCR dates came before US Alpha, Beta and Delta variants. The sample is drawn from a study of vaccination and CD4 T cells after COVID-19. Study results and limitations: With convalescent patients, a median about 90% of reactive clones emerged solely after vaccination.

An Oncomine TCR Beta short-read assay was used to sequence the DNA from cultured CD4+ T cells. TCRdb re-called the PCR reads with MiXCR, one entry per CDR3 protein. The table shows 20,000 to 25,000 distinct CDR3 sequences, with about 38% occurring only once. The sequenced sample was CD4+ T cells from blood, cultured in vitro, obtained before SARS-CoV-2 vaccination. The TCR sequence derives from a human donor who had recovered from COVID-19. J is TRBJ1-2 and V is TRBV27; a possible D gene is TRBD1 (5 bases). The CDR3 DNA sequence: TGTGCCAGCAGTGAACGGGGACTGTATGGCTACACCTTC. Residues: CASSERGLYGYTF.